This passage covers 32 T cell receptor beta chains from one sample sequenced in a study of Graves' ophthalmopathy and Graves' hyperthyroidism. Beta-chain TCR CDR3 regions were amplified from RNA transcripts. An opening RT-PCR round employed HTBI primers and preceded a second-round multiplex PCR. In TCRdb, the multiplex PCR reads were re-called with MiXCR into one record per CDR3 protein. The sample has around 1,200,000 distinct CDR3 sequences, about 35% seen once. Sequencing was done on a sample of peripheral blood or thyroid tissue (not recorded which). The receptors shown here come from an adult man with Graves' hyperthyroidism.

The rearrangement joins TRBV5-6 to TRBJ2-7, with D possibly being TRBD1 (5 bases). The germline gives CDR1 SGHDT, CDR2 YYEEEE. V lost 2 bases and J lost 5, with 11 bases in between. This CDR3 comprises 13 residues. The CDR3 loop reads CASSFPGINEQYF. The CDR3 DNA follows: TGTGCCAGCAGCTTTCCAGGGATCAACGAGCAGTACTTC.

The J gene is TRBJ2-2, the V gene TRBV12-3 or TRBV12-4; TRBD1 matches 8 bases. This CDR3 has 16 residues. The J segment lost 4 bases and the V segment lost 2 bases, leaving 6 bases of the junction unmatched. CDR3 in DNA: TGTGCCAGCAGTTTATTCGCCAGGGGGCTCACCGGGGAGCTGTTTTTT. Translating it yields CASSLFARGLTGELFF.

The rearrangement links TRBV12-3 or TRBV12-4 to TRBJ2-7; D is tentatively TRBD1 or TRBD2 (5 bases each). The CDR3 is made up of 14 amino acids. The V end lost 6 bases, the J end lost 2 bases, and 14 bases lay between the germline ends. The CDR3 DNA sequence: TGTGCCAGCAGGCCCGGGACGTTGGCCTACGAGCAGTACTTC. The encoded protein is CASRPGTLAYEQYF.

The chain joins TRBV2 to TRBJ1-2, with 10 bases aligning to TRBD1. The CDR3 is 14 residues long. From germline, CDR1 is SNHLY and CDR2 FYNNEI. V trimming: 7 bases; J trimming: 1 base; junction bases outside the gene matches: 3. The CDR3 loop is CASTGQGINYGYTF. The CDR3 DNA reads TGTGCCAGCACGGGACAGGGGATTAACTATGGCTACACCTTC.

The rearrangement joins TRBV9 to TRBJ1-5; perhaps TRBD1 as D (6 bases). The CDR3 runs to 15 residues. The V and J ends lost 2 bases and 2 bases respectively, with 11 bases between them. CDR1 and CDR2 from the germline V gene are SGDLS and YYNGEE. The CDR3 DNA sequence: TGTGCCAGCAGCGTTGCATCAGGGGGCAATCAGCCCCAGCATTTT. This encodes CASSVASGGNQPQHF.

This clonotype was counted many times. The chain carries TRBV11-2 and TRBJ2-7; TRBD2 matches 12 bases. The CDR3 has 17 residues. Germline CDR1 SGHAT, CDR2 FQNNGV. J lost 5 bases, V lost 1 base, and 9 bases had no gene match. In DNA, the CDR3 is TGTGCCAGCAGCTTAGGAGTAGGACTAGCGGGGTCTAACGAGCAGTACTTC. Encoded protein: CASSLGVGLAGSNEQYF.

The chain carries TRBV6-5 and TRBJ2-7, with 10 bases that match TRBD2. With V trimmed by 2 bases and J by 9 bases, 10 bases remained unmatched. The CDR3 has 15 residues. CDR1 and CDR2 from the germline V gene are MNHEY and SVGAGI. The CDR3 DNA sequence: TGTGCCAGCAGTTACACCGGACTAGCGGCCGGGGGGCAGTACTTC. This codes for CASSYTGLAAGGQYF.

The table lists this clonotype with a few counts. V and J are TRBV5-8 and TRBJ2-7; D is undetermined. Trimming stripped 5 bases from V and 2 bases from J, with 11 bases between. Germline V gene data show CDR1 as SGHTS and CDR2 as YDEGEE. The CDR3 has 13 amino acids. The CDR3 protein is CASSLTLTYEQYF. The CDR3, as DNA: TGTGCCAGCAGTCTGACCTTAACCTACGAGCAGTACTTC. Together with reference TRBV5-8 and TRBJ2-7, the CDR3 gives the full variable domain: EAGVTQSPTHLIKTRGQQATLRCSPISGHTSVYWYQQALGLGLQFLLWYDEGEERNRGNFPPRFSGRQFPNYSSELNVNALELEDSALYLCASSLTLTYEQYFGPGTRLTVT.

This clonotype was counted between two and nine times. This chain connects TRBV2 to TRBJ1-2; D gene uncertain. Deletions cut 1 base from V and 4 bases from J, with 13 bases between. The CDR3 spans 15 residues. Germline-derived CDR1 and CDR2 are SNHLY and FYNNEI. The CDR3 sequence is CASSEGVGPPYGYTF. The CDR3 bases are TGTGCCAGCAGTGAAGGGGTAGGGCCCCCCTATGGCTACACCTTC.

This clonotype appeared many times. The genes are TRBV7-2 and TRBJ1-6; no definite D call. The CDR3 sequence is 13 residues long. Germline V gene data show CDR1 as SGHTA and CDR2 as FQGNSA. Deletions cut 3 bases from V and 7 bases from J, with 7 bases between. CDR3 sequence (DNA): TGTGCCAGCAGCTTTGGCTCGAATTCACCCCTCCACTTT. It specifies CASSFGSNSPLHF. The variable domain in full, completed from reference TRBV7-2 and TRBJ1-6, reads GAGVSQSPSNKVTEKGKDVELRCDPISGHTALYWYRQSLGQGLEFLIYFQGNSAPDKSGLPSDRFSAERTGGSVSTLTIQRTQQEDSAVYLCASSFGSNSPLHFGNGTRLTVT.

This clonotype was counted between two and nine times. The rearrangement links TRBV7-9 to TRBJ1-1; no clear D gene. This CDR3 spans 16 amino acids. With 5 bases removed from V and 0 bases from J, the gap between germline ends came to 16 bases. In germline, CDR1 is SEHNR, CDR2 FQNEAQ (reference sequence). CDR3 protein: CASSPDQTVMNTEAFF. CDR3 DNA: TGTGCCAGCAGCCCCGACCAGACGGTTATGAACACTGAAGCTTTCTTT.

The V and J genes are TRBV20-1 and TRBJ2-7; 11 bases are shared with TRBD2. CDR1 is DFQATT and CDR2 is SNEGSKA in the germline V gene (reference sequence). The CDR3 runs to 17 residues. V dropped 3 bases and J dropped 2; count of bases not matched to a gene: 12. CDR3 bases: TGCAGTGCTAGTGGGTCTAGCGGGGGGCTCTACCCCTACGAGCAGTACTTC. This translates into CSASGSSGGLYPYEQYF.

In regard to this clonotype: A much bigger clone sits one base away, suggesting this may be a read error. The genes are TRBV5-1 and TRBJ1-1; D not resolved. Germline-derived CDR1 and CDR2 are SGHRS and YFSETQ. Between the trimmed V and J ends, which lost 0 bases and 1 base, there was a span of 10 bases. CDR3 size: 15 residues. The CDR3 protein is CASSLGWVGNTEAFF. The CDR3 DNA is TGCGCCAGCAGCTTGGGTTGGGTCGGGAACACTGAAGCTTTCTTT.

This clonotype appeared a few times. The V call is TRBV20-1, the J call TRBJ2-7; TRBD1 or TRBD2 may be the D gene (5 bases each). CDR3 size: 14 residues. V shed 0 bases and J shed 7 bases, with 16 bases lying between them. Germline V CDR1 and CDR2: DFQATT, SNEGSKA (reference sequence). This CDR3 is CSARDPTPGREQYF. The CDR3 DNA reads TGCAGTGCTAGAGATCCTACACCGGGACGGGAGCAGTACTTC.

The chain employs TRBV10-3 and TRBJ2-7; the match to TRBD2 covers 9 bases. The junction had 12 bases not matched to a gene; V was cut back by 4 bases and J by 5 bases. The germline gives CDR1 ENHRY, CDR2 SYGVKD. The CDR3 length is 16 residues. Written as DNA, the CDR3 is TGTGCCATCAGTGCTAGAGACAAGGGACTAGCTCACGAGCAGTACTTC. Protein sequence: CAISARDKGLAHEQYF.

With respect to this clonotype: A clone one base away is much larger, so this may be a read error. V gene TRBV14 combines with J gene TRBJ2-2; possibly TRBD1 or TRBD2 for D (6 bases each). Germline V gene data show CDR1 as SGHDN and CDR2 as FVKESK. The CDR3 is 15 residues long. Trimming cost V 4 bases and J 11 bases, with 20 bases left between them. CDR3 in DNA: TGTGCCAGCAGCCGAGACGTTTCGGGGGCTGAAGAGCTGTTTTTT. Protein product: CASSRDVSGAEELFF.

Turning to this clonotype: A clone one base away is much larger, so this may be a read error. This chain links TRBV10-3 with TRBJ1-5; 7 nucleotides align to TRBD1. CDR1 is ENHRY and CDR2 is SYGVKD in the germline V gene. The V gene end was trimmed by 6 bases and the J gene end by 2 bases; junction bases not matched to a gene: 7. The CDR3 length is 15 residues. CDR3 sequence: CAISDRVKGNQPQHF. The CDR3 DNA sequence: TGTGCCATCAGCGACAGGGTCAAGGGCAATCAGCCCCAGCATTTT.

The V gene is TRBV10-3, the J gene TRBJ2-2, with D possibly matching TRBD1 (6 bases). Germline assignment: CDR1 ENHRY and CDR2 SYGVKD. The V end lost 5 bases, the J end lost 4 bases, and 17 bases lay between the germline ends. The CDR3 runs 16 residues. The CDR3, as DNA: TGTGCCATCAGTTACACCGCCAACAGGGTCACCGGGGAGCTGTTTTTT. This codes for CAISYTANRVTGELFF.

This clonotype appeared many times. The CDR3: CASSIKIRQPQHF. CDR3 bases: TGTGCCAGTAGTATAAAGATACGACAGCCCCAGCATTTT. The chain joins TRBV19 to TRBJ1-5; D not resolved. V was shortened by 2 bases and J by 7 bases, with 9 bases between the two germline ends. Germline V gene data show CDR1 as LNHDA and CDR2 as SQIVND (reference sequence). This CDR3 has 13 amino acids.

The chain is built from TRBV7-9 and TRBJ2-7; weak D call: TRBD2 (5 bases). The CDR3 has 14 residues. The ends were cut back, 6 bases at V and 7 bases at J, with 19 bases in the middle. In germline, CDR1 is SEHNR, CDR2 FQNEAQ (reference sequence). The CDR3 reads CASSCSGGSREQYF. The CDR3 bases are TGTGCCAGCAGTTGCTCTGGCGGGTCTCGGGAGCAGTACTTC.

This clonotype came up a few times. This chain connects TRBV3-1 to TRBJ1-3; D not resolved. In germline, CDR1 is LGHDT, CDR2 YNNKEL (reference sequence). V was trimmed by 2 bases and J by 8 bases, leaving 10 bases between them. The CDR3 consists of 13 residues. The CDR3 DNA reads TGTGCCAGCAGCCAACCGGGAGCGGACACCATATATTTT. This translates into CASSQPGADTIYF.

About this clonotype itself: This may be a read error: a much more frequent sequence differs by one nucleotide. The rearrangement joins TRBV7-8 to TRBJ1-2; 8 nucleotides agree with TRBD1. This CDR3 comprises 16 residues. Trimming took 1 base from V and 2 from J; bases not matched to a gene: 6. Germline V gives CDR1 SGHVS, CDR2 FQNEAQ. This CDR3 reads CASSLVGQARNYGYTF. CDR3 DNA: TGTGCCAGCAGCTTAGTGGGACAGGCCCGGAACTATGGCTACACCTTC. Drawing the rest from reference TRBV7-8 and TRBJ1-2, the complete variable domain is GAGVSQSPRYKVAKRGQDVALRCDPISGHVSLFWYQQALGQGPEFLTYFQNEAQLDKSGLPSDRFFAERPEGSVSTLKIQRTQQEDSAVYLCASSLVGQARNYGYTFGSGTRLTVV.

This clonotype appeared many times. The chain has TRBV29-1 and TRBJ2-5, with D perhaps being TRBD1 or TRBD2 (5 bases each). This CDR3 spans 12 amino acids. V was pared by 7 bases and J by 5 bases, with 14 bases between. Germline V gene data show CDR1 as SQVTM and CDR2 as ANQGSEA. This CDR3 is CSGGTLRETQYF. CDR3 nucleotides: TGCAGCGGTGGGACCCTGCGCGAGACCCAGTACTTC. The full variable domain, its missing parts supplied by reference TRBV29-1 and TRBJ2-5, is SAVISQKPSRDICQRGTSLTIQCQVDSQVTMMFWYRQQPGQSLTLIATANQGSEATYESGFVIDKFPISRPNLTFSTLTVSNMSPEDSSIYLCSGGTLRETQYFGPGTRLLVL.

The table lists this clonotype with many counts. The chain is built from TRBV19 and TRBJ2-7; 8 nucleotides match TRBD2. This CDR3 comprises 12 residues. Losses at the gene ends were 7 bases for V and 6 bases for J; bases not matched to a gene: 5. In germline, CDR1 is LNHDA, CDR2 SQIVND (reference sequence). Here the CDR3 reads CASKAGGAEQYF. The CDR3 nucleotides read TGTGCCAGTAAGGCGGGGGGCGCCGAGCAGTACTTC.

Here the CDR3 reads CATTTGWGAFF. The CDR3 DNA sequence: TGTGCCACCACCACAGGGTGGGGAGCTTTCTTT. V gene TRBV15 combines with J gene TRBJ1-1; the D gene is possibly TRBD1 (6 bases). Trimming removed 7 bases from V and 10 bases from J, with 13 bases in between. Germline CDR1 reads LNHNV; CDR2 reads YYDKDF (reference sequence). The CDR3 totals 11 residues.

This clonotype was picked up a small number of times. The DNA of the CDR3 is TGTGCCAGCAGCGTGTGGGGACAGGGGGACCAAGAGACCCAGTACTTC. Its protein is CASSVWGQGDQETQYF. This rearrangement joins TRBV7-8 to TRBJ2-5; TRBD1 matches 11 bases. The CDR3 has 16 residues. V trimming: 5 bases; J trimming: 0 bases; junction bases outside the gene matches: 5. Per the germline V gene, CDR1 is SGHVS and CDR2 is FQNEAQ.

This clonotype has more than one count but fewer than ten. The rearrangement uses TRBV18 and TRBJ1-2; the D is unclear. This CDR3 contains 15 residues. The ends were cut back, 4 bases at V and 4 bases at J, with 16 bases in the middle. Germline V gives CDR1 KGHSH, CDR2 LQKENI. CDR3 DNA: TGTGCCAGCTCACTAGTAAAGGATTCAATCTATGGCTACACCTTC. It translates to CASSLVKDSIYGYTF.

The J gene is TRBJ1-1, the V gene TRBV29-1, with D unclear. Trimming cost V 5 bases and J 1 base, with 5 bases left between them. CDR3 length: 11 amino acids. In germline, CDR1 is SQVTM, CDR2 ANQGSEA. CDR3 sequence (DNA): TGCAGCGTTTGGGGGAACACTGAAGCTTTCTTT. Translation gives CSVWGNTEAFF.

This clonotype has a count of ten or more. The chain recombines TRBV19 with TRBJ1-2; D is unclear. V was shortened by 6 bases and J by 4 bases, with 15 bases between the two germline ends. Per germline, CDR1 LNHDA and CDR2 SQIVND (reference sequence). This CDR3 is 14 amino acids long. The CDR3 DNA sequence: TGTGCCAGTAGCAAGATCCCCATTAGCTATGGCTACACCTTC. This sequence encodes CASSKIPISYGYTF.

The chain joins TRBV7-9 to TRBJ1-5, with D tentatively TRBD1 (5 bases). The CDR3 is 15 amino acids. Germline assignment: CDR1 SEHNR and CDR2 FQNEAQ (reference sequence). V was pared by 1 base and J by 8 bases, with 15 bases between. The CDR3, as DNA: TGTGCCAGCAGCTTAGGGGGACTCCAGAACGAGCCCCAGCATTTT. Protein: CASSLGGLQNEPQHF.

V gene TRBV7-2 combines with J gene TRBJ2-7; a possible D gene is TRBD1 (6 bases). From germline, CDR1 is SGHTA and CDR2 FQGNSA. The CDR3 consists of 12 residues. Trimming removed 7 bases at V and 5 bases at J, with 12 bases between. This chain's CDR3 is CASIPTGNEQYF. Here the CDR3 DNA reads TGTGCCAGCATCCCCACAGGGAACGAGCAGTACTTC.

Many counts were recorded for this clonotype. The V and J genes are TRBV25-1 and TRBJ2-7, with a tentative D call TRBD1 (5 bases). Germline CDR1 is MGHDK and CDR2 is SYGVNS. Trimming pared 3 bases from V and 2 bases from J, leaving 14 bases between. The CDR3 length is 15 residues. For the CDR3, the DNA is TGTGCCAGCAGTGACACCCAGGGTAGGGCCTACGAGCAGTACTTC. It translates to CASSDTQGRAYEQYF.